The TCR beta chain under discussion was sequenced for a study of siplizumab effects on memory and regulatory T cells. Whole-study findings and limits: It was never confirmed that proliferating Tregs from siplizumab cultures were suppressive.

As concerns this clone: The antigen remains unidentified.

Each sample contributed 96,000 or so TCR templates to the assay. Sequenced by immunoSEQ multiplex PCR; TCRdb stores in-frame clones only, minus some. The data contain about 100,000 clones, 85% to 95% of them singletons. V lost 9 bases and J lost 4; bases outside the gene matches: 3. This CDR3 is built from 14 residues. Germline V gene sequence: CDR1 LNHDA, CDR2 SQIVND (reference sequence). The receptor's source is a human donor in good health. The rearrangement joins TRBV19 to TRBJ2-1; the match to TRBD2 covers 13 bases. Sample: non-Treg CD4+ T cells sorted from blood. The CDR3 region has the DNA TGTGCCAGAAGGACTAGCGGGGGATACAATGAGCAGTTCTTC. Amino acid sequence: CARRTSGGYNEQFF.